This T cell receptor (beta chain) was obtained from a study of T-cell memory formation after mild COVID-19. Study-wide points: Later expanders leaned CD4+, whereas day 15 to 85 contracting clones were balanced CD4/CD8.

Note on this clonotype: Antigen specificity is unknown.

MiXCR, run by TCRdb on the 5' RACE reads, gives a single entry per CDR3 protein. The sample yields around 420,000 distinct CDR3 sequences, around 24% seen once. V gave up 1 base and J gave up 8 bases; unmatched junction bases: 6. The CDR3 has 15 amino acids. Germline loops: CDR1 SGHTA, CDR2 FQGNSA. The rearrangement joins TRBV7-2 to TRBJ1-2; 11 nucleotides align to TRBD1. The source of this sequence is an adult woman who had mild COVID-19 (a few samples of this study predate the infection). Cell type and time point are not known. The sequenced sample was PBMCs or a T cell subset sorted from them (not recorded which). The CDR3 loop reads CASSLVGQGGRGYTF. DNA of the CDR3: TGTGCCAGCAGCTTAGTGGGACAGGGGGGTAGAGGCTACACCTTC.